Each of the 16 T cell receptor beta chains below was sequenced from the same sample in a study of T cells in women clearing cervical HPV infection. Some clones are missing from TCRdb's copy, which holds only in-frame ones; the method was immunoSEQ multiplex PCR. The clone table shows tens of thousands of clones, with the ten largest holding about 4.5%. Sequenced material: blood buffy coat. These receptors were collected from a woman aged 18-70 years with a cervical HPV16 infection that either progressed to CIN3+ or cleared (not recorded which).

Details on this clone: The CDR3 goes on 3 residues after the read ends, and that part is filled in from the germline J gene. The chain joins TRBV7-2 to TRBJ2-2; 8 nucleotides align to TRBD1. The CDR3 totals 15 residues. The V segment lost 5 bases and the J segment 6 bases; nucleotides outside the gene matches: 8. CDR1 SGHTA and CDR2 FQGNSA come from the germline V gene. CDR3: CASSPRQGRSGELFF. The DNA read from the CDR3 is TGTGCCAGCAGCCCCAGACAGGGGAGGTCCGGGGAG.

In the case of this clone: Coverage ceases 3 residues before the CDR3 finishes, and the germline J gene fills in the end. This chain links TRBV29-1 with TRBJ1-1; TRBD1 matches at 8 bases. J was trimmed by 0 bases and V by 5 bases; bases with no gene match: 8. The germline CDR1 and CDR2 sequences are SQVTM and ANQGSEA. This CDR3 region has 15 residues. Here the CDR3 reads CSVFKTGALNTEAFF. The CDR3 DNA, read in part, is TGCAGCGTTTTCAAGACAGGGGCATTGAACACTGAA.

In regard to this clone: Coverage ceases 3 residues before the CDR3 finishes, and the germline J gene fills in the end. This sequence joins TRBV19 and TRBJ1-1, with 7 bases fitting TRBD1. The germline gives CDR1 LNHDA, CDR2 SQIVND (reference sequence). This CDR3 spans 15 amino acids. Germline trimming cut 5 bases from V and 0 bases from J; bases unmatched to any gene: 6. The DNA read from the CDR3 is TGTGCCAGTAGTGCGGAGGGGGCCATGAACACTGAA. It encodes CASSAEGAMNTE. The full CDR3 sequence reads CASSAEGAMNTEAFF.

Regarding this clone: The read comes to an end 3 residues before the CDR3 does, leaving the germline J gene to fill in the end. The V and J genes are TRBV19 and TRBJ1-2, with D possibly being TRBD1 (5 bases). CDR1 is LNHDA, CDR2 SQIVND, per germline (reference sequence). The CDR3 consists of 19 residues. The DNA read from the CDR3 is TGTGCCAGTAGTCTGGGGACTAGCGGGGGACCGAGCTCCTACAATGAA. It codes for CASSLGTSGGPSSYNE. The full CDR3 is CASSLGTSGGPSSYNEYTF.

Details on this clone: The read gets to within 3 residues of the CDR3 end, and the germline J gene fills in the rest. The rearrangement joins TRBV19 to TRBJ2-4; TRBD1 might be the D (5 bases). Germline V gives CDR1 LNHDA, CDR2 SQIVND (reference sequence). The CDR3 contains 16 residues. CDR3 amino acids: CASSINGGAGIYGQYF. The CDR3 bases that were read are TGTGCCAGTAGTATTAATGGTGGGGCAGGGATCTATGGT.

Comment on this clone: The CDR3 end falls 3 residues outside the read, so it is completed with the germline J gene. The rearrangement uses TRBV20-1 and TRBJ1-1; the D gene is possibly TRBD1 (5 bases). Per the germline V gene, CDR1 is DFQATT and CDR2 is SNEGSKA (reference sequence). V dropped 5 bases and J dropped 1 base, with 17 bases sitting between them. The CDR3 has 15 amino acids. Partial CDR3 DNA: TGCAGTGCTCCGAGGTTGGGCGGGGGGAACACTGAA. It yields the protein CSAPRLGGGNTE. The whole CDR3 protein is CSAPRLGGGNTEAFF.

About this clone itself: The read terminates 3 residues ahead of where the CDR3 ends, so the germline J gene completes it. The chain combines TRBV2 with TRBJ1-6; 7 positions agree with TRBD1. This CDR3 contains 14 residues. Germline lookup yields CDR1 SNHLY and CDR2 FYNNEI. CDR3 sequence reads: CASSDRADLKTLHF. Incomplete CDR3 DNA: TGTGCCAGCAGCGACAGGGCGGACCTGAAAACC.

To note about this clone: The CDR3 is cut off 3 residues early in the read; its end comes from the germline J gene. V usage is TRBV19 and J usage is TRBJ1-6; 7 bases fit TRBD1. The CDR3 covers 13 residues. V lost 11 bases and J lost 8; bases outside the gene matches: 9. Germline V gene data show CDR1 as LNHDA and CDR2 as SQIVND (reference sequence). CDR3 amino acids: CACRGTAYSPLHF. The CDR3 DNA, read in part, is TGTGCCTGCAGAGGGACAGCTTATTCACCC.

The CDR3 DNA, read in part, is TGCAGCGTCAGACAGGGGAATAATTCACCA. It specifies CSVRQGNNSP. The full CDR3 is CSVRQGNNSPLFF. The genes are TRBV29-1 and TRBJ1-4; TRBD1 matches at 8 bases. The read stops 3 residues short of the end of the CDR3; the missing end is completed from the germline J gene. This CDR3 is 13 amino acids long. Germline CDR1 is SQVTM and CDR2 is ANQGSEA.

With respect to this clone: Read data end 3 residues before the CDR3 end; the end is taken from the germline J gene. The rearrangement links TRBV19 to TRBJ2-1; 10 nucleotides line up with TRBD1. V lost 3 bases, J lost 2 bases, and 7 bases stayed unmatched. This CDR3 has 17 residues. Germline V gene sequence: CDR1 LNHDA, CDR2 SQIVND (reference sequence). CDR3 loop: CASSMVPTGGPYNEQFF. The DNA read from the CDR3 is TGTGCCAGTAGTATGGTCCCGACAGGGGGCCCCTACAATGAG.

To note about this clone: The read terminates 3 residues ahead of where the CDR3 ends, so the germline J gene completes it. The V gene is TRBV5-1, the J gene TRBJ1-5; 8 positions match TRBD1. The trim removed 4 bases at V and 4 bases at J, leaving 7 bases unmatched. The CDR3 length is 15 residues. Germline-derived CDR1 and CDR2 are SGHRS and YFSETQ. The CDR3 bases that were read are TGCGCCAGCAGCCTCGGGACAGGAGTGAATCAGCCC. Amino acids: CASSLGTGVNQP. The full CDR3 is CASSLGTGVNQPQHF.

Regarding this clone: The read ends 3 residues shy of where the CDR3 ends; the end is completed using the germline J gene. This chain uses TRBV2 with TRBJ2-2; TRBD1 matches 10 bases. The CDR3 contains 15 residues. Trimming took 6 bases from V and 4 from J; bases not matched to a gene: 5. The germline gives CDR1 SNHLY, CDR2 FYNNEI. CDR3 sequence: CASRTGQGFTGELFF. The CDR3 bases that were read are TGTGCCAGCAGGACGGGACAGGGGTTCACCGGGGAG.

Concerning this clone itself: The missing CDR3 end, 3 residues past where the read stops, is filled in from the germline J gene. The chain recombines TRBV19 with TRBJ2-1; D might be TRBD1 (5 bases). This CDR3 spans 15 amino acids. Germline CDR1 reads LNHDA; CDR2 reads SQIVND (reference sequence). Trimming removed 5 bases at V and 0 bases at J, with 11 bases between. CDR3 DNA (partial): TGTGCCAGTAGTGTGCAAGGGGTCTCCTACAATGAG. Amino acid sequence: CASSVQGVSYNE. The whole CDR3 protein is CASSVQGVSYNEQFF.

With regard to this clone: The read finishes 3 residues shy of the CDR3 end, and the germline J gene is used to complete it. The chain joins TRBV12-3 or TRBV12-4 to TRBJ2-1; tentative D call: TRBD2 (7 bases). Trimming shortened V by 5 bases and J by 5 bases, and 10 bases separated the two germline ends. The CDR3 is 13 amino acids. The CDR3 bases that were read are TGTGCCAGCAGTGTGCGGGGGCACAATGAG. Amino acid sequence: CASSVRGHNE. The whole CDR3 sequence reads CASSVRGHNEQFF.

Concerning this clone itself: The read halts 3 residues ahead of the CDR3 end, with the missing end drawn from the germline J gene. The chain couples TRBV10-3 to TRBJ1-1, with 7 nucleotides matching TRBD1. The CDR3 totals 14 residues. The J segment lost 4 bases and the V segment lost 5 bases, leaving 7 bases of the junction unmatched. Germline V gene lookup returns CDR1 ENHRY and CDR2 SYGVKD. The DNA read from the CDR3 is TGTGCCATCAGTTTACAGGGGTGGCCCACTGAA. Amino acid sequence: CAISLQGWPTE. The whole CDR3 protein reads CAISLQGWPTEAFF.

Regarding this clone: The CDR3 end is not reached by the read, which stops 3 residues before it; the germline J gene fills it in. The rearrangement uses TRBV20-1 and TRBJ1-5, with unresolved D. This CDR3 spans 12 amino acids. V lost 2 bases, J lost 0 bases, and 2 bases lay in between. Germline-derived CDR1 and CDR2 are DFQATT and SNEGSKA (reference sequence). CDR3 loop: CSARLSNQPQHF. The part of the CDR3 DNA that was read is TGCAGTGCTAGACTTAGCAATCAGCCC.